This TCR beta chain was recovered during a study of shared clonotypes between healthy human individuals. Points from the study as a whole: Some naive CD4 clonotypes, 4.5% to 5.5%, turned up in common across several donors.

Worth noting for this clone: The antigen is undetermined. Other DNA sequences from this sample encode an identical CDR3 as well.

The CDR3 loop spans 13 amino acids. Looked up from germline, CDR1 is SGHRS and CDR2 is YFSETQ. The V end was cut by 0 bases, the J end by 4 bases, with 8 bases between. The protocol was immunoSEQ multiplex PCR, while the TCRdb copy is restricted to in-frame clones and leaves out a portion. The sample carries approximately 1,500,000 clones, under 99% recorded once. The clonotype originates from a man under 40 in good health. What was sequenced was naive CD4+ T cells sorted from blood. Subset in this sample: CD45RA+ positively selected. The chain has TRBV5-1 and TRBJ2-7, with D possibly TRBD1 on 6 matching bases. The CDR3 sequence: CASSLGTGYEQYF. The CDR3 region has the DNA TGCGCCAGCAGCTTGGGAACAGGGTACGAGCAGTACTTC. Full variable domain (rest looked up from reference TRBV5-1 and TRBJ2-7): KAGVTQTPRYLIKTRGQQVTLSCSPISGHRSVSWYQQTPGQGLQFLFEYFSETQRNKGNFPGRFSGRQFSNSRSEMNVSTLELGDSALYLCASSLGTGYEQYFGPGTRLTVT.